In its sample, the clone carrying this TCR beta chain was seen a few times. Its specificity is not known. This sample stems from a study of T-cell memory formation after mild COVID-19. Study-level points and caveats: Clones that contracted from day 15 to 85 had balanced CD4/CD8; later expanders were CD4+ biased. Within pre-infection memory, some responding clones were found, suggesting cross-reactive memory joined.

UMIs and sample barcodes were carried by the TCR alpha and TCR beta cDNA libraries that 5'RACE produced using constant-segment primers. TCRdb used MiXCR to reprocess the 5' RACE reads, holding one entry per CDR3 protein. Of under 200,000 distinct CDR3 sequences in the sample, 10% to 15% were seen once. This clonotype was obtained from a man younger than 35 who had mild COVID-19 (a few samples of this study predate the infection). Cell type and time point are not known. The sequenced material came from PBMCs or a T cell subset sorted from them (not recorded which).

CDR3 in DNA: TGTGCCAGCAGGGAATCGTACGGAAACACCATATATTTT. Protein product: CASRESYGNTIYF. V and J are TRBV27 and TRBJ1-3, with no clear D. Trimming took off 6 bases at V and 4 bases at J, with 10 bases between the two ends. The CDR3 contains 13 residues. The germline V gene has CDR1 MNHEY and CDR2 SMNVEV (reference sequence).